The clone carrying this T cell receptor beta chain was observed many times. Its antigen is not known. These data come from a study of CD8 T cells in ankylosing spondylitis. Study-level findings and limits: Blood from ankylosing spondylitis patients appeared to carry a characteristic roughly 8-variant TCR beta motif. Prior literature has documented some motif variants in synovial fluid and blood from reactive arthritis.

The CDR3 spans 14 residues. V was clipped by 4 bases and J by 6 bases; unmatched bases: 4. The germline V gene has CDR1 LGHNA and CDR2 YNFKEQ. Via MiXCR, TCRdb re-called the 5' RACE reads, giving one row per CDR3 protein. The table shows roughly 250,000 distinct CDR3 sequences, with over 8.5% occurring only once. This chain uses TRBV4-2 with TRBJ2-1; the match to TRBD1 covers 9 bases. This sequence originates from a male donor with ankylosing spondylitis or in good health (not recorded which). Sequenced material: blood, either unsorted or a sorted T cell fraction (not recorded which). CDR3 region: CASSPGQGRNEQFF. Written as DNA, the CDR3 is TGTGCCAGCAGCCCGGGACAGGGTCGCAATGAGCAGTTCTTC.